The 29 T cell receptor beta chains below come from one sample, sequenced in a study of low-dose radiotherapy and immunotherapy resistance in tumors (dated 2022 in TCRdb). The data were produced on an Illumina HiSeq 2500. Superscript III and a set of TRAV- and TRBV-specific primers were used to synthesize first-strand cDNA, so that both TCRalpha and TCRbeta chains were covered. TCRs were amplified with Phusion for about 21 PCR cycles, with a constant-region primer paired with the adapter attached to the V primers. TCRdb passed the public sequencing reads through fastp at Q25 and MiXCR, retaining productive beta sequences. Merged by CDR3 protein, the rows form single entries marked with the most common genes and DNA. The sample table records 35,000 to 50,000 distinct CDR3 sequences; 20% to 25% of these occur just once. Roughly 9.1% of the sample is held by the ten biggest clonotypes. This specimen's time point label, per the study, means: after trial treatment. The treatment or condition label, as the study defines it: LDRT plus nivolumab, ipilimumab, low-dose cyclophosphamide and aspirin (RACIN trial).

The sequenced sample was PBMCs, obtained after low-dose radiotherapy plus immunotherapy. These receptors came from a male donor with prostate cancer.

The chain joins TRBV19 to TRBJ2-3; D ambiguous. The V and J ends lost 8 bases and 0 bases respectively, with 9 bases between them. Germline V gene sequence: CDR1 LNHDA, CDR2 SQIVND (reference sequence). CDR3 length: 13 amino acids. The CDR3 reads CASAEASTDTQYF. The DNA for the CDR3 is TGTGCCAGTGCCGAAGCCAGCACAGATACGCAGTATTTT.

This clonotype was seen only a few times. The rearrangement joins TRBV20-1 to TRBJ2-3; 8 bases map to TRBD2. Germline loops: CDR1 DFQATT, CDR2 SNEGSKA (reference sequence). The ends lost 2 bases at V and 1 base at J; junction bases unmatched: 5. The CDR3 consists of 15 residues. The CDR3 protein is CSARRSSGRTDTQYF. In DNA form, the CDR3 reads TGCAGTGCTAGAAGGTCTAGCGGGCGCACAGATACGCAGTATTTT.

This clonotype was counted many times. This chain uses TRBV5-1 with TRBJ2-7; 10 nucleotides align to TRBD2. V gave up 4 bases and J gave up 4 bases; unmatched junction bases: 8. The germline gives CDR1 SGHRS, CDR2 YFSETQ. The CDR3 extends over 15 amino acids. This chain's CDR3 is CASSPPLAGGYEQYF. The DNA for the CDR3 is TGCGCCAGCAGCCCGCCTTTAGCGGGAGGTTACGAGCAGTACTTC.

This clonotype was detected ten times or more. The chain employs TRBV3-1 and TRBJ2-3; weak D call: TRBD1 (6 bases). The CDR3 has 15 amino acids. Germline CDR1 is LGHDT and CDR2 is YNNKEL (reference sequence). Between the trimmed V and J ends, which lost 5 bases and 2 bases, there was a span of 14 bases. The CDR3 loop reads CASSAGTRFTDTQYF. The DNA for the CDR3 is TGTGCCAGCAGCGCCGGGACAAGATTCACAGATACGCAGTATTTT.

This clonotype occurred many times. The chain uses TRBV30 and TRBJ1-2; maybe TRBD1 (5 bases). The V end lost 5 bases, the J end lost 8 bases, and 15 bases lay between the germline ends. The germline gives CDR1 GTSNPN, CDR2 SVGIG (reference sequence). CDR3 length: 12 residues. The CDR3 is CAWDLGPGGYTF. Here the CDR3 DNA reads TGTGCCTGGGACTTGGGGCCAGGGGGCTACACCTTC. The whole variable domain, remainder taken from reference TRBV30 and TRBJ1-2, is SQTIHQWPATLVQPVGSPLSLECTVEGTSNPNLYWYRQAAGRGLQLLFYSVGIGQISSEVPQNLSASRPQDRQFILSSKKLLLSDSGFYLCAWDLGPGGYTFGSGTRLTVV.

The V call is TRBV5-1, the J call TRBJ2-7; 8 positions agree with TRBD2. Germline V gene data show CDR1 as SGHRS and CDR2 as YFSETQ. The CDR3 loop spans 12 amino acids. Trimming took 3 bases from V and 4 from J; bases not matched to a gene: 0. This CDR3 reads CASSSGGYEQYF. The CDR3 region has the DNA TGCGCCAGCAGCTCGGGGGGGTACGAGCAGTACTTC.

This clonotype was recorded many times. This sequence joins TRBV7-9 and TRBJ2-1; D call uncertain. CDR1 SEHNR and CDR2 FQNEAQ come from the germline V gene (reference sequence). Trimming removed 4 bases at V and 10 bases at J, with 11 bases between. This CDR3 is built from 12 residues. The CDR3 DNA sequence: TGTGCCAGCAGCTCTCTTCCGCGAGAGCAGTTCTTC. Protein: CASSSLPREQFF.

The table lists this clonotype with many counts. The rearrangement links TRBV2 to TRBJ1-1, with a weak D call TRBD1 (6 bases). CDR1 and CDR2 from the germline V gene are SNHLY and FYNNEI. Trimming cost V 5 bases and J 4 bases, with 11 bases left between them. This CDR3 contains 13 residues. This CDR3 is CASSPRGSTEAFF. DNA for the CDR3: TGTGCCAGCAGTCCCAGGGGATCCACTGAAGCTTTCTTT.

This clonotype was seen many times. CDR3 sequence reads: CASSQDLAGGSDTQYF. The CDR3 DNA follows: TGTGCCAGCAGCCAAGATTTGGCGGGAGGGTCGGATACGCAGTATTTT. The chain combines TRBV3-1 with TRBJ2-3, with TRBD2 matching 9 bases. This CDR3 is 16 amino acids long. Germline values: CDR1 LGHDT, CDR2 YNNKEL (reference sequence). J gave up 6 bases and V 0 bases, and 7 bases lay outside the gene matches.

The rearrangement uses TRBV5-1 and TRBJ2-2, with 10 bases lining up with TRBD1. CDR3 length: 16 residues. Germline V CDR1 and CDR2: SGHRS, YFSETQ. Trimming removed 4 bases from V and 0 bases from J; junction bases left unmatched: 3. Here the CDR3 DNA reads TGCGCCAGCAGCAAGGACAGGGGGTCGAACACCGGGGAGCTGTTTTTT. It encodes CASSKDRGSNTGELFF.

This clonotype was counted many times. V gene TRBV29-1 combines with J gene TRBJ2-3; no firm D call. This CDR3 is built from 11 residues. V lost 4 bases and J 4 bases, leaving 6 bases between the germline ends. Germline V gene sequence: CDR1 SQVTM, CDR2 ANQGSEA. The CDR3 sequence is CSVVLADTQYF. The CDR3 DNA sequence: TGCAGCGTTGTGCTAGCAGATACGCAGTATTTT.

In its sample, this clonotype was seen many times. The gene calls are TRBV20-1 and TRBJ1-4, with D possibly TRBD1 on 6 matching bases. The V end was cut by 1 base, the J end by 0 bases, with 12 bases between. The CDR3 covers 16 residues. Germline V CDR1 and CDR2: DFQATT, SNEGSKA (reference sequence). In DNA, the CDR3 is TGCAGTGCTAGAGCAGGGGCCGCCGCAACTAATGAAAAACTGTTTTTT. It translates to CSARAGAAATNEKLFF.

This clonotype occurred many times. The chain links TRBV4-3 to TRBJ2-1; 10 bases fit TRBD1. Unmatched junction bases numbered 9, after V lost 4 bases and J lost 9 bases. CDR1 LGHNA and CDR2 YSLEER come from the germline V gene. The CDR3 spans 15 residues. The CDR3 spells CASSPRTGGGSEQFF. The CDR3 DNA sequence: TGCGCCAGCAGCCCTCGGACAGGGGGTGGGAGTGAGCAGTTCTTC.

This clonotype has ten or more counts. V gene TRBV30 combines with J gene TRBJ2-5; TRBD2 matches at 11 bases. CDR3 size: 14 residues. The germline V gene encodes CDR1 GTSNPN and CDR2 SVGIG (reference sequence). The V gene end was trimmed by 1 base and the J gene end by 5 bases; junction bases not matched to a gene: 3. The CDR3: CAWSAASGRETQYF. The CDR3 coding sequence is TGTGCCTGGAGTGCGGCTAGCGGGAGGGAGACCCAGTACTTC.

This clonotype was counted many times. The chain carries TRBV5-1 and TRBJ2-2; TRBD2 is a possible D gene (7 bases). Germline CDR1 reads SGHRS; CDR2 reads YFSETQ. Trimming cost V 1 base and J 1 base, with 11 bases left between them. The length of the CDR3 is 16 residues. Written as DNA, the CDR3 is TGCGCCAGCAGCTTGACGAGGGGGGGGAACACCGGGGAGCTGTTTTTT. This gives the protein CASSLTRGGNTGELFF.

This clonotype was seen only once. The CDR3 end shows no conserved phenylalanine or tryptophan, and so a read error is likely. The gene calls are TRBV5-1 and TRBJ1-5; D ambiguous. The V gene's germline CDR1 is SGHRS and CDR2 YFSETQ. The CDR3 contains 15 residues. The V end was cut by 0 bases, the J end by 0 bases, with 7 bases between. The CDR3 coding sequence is TGCGCCAGCAGCTTGGAGGGTGATAGCAATCAGCCCCAGCATCTT. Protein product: CASSLEGDSNQPQHL.

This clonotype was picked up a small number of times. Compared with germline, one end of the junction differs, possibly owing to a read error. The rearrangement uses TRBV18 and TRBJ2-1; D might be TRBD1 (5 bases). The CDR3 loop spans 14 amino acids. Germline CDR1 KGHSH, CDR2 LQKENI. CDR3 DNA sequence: TGTGCCAACTCACCTGAATTAGGGGTCAATGAGCAGTTCTTC. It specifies CANSPELGVNEQFF.

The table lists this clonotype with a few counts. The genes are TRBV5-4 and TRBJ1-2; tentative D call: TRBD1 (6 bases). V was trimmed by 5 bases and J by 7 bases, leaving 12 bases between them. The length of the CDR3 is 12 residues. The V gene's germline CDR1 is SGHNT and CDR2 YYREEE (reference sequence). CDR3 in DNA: TGTGCCAGCAGAGTGGGGGCTCTTGGCTACACCTTC. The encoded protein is CASRVGALGYTF.

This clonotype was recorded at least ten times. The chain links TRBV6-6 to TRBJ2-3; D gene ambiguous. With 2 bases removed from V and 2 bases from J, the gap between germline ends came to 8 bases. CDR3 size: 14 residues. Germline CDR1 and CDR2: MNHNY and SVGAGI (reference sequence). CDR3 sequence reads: CASSYDAFTDTQYF. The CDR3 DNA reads TGTGCCAGCAGTTACGACGCCTTCACAGATACGCAGTATTTT.

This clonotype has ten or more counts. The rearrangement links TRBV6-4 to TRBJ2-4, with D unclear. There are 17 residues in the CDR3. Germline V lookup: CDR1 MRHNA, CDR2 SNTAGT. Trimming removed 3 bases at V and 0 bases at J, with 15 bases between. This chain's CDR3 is CASSDAARQLAKNIQYF. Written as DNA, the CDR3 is TGTGCCAGCAGTGATGCGGCTCGGCAGTTAGCCAAAAACATTCAGTACTTC.

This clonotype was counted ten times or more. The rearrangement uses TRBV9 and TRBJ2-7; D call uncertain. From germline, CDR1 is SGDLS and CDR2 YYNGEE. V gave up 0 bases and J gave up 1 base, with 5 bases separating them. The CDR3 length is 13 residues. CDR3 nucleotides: TGTGCCAGCAGCGTAGGGGTATCCTACGAGCAGTACTTC. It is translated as CASSVGVSYEQYF. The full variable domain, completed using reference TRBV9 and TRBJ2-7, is DSGVTQTPKHLITATGQRVTLRCSPRSGDLSVYWYQQSLDQGLQFLIQYYNGEERAKGNILERFSAQQFPDLHSELNLSSLELGDSALYFCASSVGVSYEQYFGPGTRLTVT.

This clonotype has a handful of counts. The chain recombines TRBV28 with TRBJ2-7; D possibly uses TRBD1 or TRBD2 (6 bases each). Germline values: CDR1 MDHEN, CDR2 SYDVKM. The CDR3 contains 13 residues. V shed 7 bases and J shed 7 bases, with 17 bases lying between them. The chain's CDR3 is CASNFPGAGEQYF. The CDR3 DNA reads TGTGCCAGCAACTTTCCGGGGGCCGGGGAGCAGTACTTC.

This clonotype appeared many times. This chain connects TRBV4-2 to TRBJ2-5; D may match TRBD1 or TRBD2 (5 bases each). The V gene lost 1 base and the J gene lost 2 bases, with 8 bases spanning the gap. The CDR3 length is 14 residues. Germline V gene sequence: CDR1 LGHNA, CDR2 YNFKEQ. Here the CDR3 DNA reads TGTGCCAGCAGCCAAGCGGGACCACAAGAGACCCAGTACTTC. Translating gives CASSQAGPQETQYF.

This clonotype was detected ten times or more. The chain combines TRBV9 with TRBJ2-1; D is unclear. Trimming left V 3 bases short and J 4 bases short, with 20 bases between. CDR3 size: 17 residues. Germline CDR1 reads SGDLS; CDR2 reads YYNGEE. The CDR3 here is CASSGRPQMTQYNEQFF. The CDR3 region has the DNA TGTGCCAGCAGCGGCCGACCCCAGATGACGCAGTACAATGAGCAGTTCTTC. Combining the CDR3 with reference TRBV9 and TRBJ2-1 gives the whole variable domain DSGVTQTPKHLITATGQRVTLRCSPRSGDLSVYWYQQSLDQGLQFLIQYYNGEERAKGNILERFSAQQFPDLHSELNLSSLELGDSALYFCASSGRPQMTQYNEQFFGPGTRLTVL.

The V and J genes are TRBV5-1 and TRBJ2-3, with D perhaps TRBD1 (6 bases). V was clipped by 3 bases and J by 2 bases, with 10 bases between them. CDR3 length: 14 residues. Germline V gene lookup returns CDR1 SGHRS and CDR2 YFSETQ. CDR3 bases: TGCGCCAGCAGCTCCCGGGACAACACAGATACGCAGTATTTT. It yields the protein CASSSRDNTDTQYF.

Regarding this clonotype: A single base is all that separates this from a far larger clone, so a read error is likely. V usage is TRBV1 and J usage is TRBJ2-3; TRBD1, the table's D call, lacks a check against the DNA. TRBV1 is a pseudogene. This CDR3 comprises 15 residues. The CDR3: CASSQLQGAGNTQYF. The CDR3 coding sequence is TGCGCCAGCAGCCAACTACAGGGGGCGGGAAATACGCAGTATTTT.

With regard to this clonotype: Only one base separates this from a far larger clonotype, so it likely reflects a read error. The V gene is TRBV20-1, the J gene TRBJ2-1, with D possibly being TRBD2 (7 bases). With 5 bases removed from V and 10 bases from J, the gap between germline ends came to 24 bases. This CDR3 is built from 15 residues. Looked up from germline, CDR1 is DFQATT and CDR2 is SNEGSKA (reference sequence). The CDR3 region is CSALTGGGFSYEQFF. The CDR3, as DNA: TGCAGTGCTCTCACGGGGGGCGGATTCTCCTACGAGCAGTTCTTC.

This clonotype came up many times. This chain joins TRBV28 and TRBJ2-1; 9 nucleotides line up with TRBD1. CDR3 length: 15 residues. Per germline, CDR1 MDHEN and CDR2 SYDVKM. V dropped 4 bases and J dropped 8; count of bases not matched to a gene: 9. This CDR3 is CASSSTGTGKHEQFF. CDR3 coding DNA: TGTGCCAGCAGTTCCACCGGGACAGGGAAGCATGAGCAGTTCTTC.

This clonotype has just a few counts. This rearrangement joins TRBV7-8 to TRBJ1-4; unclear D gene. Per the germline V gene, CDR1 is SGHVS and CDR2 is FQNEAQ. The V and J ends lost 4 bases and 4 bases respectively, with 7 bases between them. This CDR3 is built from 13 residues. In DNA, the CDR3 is TGTGCCAGCAGCTCCCACAGTAATGAAAAACTGTTTTTT. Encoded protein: CASSSHSNEKLFF.